A single sample gave rise to the 5 T cell receptor beta chains below, sequenced in a study of T cell changes during pregnancy in multiple sclerosis. Repertoires were generated with immunoSEQ multiplex PCR, while TCRdb's copy carries only in-frame clones and drops some. The table includes about 75,000 clones, around 89% detected once. Sequencing used peripheral blood, obtained in the first trimester of pregnancy. The receptors originated from a female donor in good health, enrolled as a control in a pregnancy study.

The sample holds a few counts of this clone. The chain has TRBV18 and TRBJ1-2, with 10 bases aligning to TRBD1. Germline CDR1 and CDR2: KGHSH and LQKENI. V lost 6 bases and J lost 4; bases outside the gene matches: 5. CDR3 length equals 14 residues. The CDR3 spells CASSPGQGIYGYTF. The DNA of the CDR3 is TGTGCCAGCTCCCCGGGACAGGGGATCTATGGCTACACCTTC.

CDR3 region: CASSLGQGSGYEQYF. In nucleotides, the CDR3 is TGTGCCAGCAGTTTGGGGCAGGGCTCTGGCTACGAGCAGTACTTC. The gene calls are TRBV27 and TRBJ2-7; tentative D call: TRBD1 (5 bases). Per germline, CDR1 MNHEY and CDR2 SMNVEV (reference sequence). Trimming left V 3 bases short and J 3 bases short, with 15 bases between. The CDR3 runs to 15 residues.

The V and J genes are TRBV5-1 and TRBJ2-3; maybe TRBD2 (6 bases). Trimming shortened V by 3 bases and J by 0 bases, and 11 bases separated the two germline ends. Germline CDR1 reads SGHRS; CDR2 reads YFSETQ. The CDR3 loop spans 15 amino acids. The CDR3 DNA is TGCGCCAGCAGCTGGGGAAGCGGGAGCACAGATACGCAGTATTTT. This codes for CASSWGSGSTDTQYF.

The rearrangement links TRBV5-1 to TRBJ1-1; no firm D call. Trimming left V 4 bases short and J 5 bases short, with 18 bases between. The germline gives CDR1 SGHRS, CDR2 YFSETQ. The CDR3 loop spans 15 amino acids. CDR3: CASSPSGPRGTEAFF. Here the CDR3 DNA reads TGCGCCAGCAGCCCAAGCGGACCCCGGGGAACTGAAGCTTTCTTT.

This chain links TRBV7-9 with TRBJ1-2; 8 bases map to TRBD1. V trimming: 5 bases; J trimming: 2 bases; junction bases outside the gene matches: 10. CDR3 length: 16 residues. The germline V gene has CDR1 SEHNR and CDR2 FQNEAQ (reference sequence). The DNA of the CDR3 is TGTGCCAGCAGCGAACGAGCGACAGGGGCGAACTATGGCTACACCTTC. Residues: CASSERATGANYGYTF.